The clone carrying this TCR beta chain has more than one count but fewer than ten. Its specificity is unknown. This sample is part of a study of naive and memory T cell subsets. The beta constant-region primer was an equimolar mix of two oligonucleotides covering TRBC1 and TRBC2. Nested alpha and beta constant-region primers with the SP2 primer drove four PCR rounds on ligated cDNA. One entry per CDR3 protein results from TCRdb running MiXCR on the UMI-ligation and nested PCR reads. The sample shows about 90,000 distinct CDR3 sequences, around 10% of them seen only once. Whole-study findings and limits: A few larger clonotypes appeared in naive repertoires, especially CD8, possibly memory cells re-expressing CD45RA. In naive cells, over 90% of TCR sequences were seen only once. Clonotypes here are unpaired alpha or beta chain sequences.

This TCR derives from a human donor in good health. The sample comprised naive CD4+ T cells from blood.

CDR3 DNA sequence: TGCAGCGTTCTAGACAGGGAAGACATTCAGTACTTC. Translating gives CSVLDREDIQYF. J is TRBJ2-4 and V is TRBV29-1, with 7 bases lining up with TRBD1. In germline, CDR1 is SQVTM, CDR2 ANQGSEA. The length of the CDR3 is 12 residues. The ends lost 5 bases at V and 8 bases at J; junction bases unmatched: 6.